This TCR beta chain was sequenced in a study of PD-1 blockade in classical Hodgkin lymphoma. Time point indicated: cycle 4 day 1 (C4D1), after six to seven weeks of nivolumab. With no exception, relapse followed autologous stem cell transplantation in all patients, and brentuximab vedotin exposure varied. Findings of the study overall: Newly diagnosed patients were reported to start with lower TCR diversity than healthy donors. Newly diagnosed patients had diversity similar to the baseline diversity of complete responders. With CD4+ cells, TCR diversity rose significantly by C4D1, but not with CD8+ cells. Patients were excluded if nivolumab began under 1 year after ASCT (the autologous transplant).

Note on this clone: The antigen remains unidentified.

Trimming took 1 base from V and 11 from J, leaving 14 bases between them. The CDR3 covers 12 residues. The germline V gene has CDR1 GTSNPN and CDR2 SVGIG (reference sequence). Method: immunoSEQ multiplex PCR; TCRdb's copy keeps in-frame clones and lacks some. The sample lists roughly 86,000 clones, nearly 85% occurring once. The sequencing used peripheral blood mononuclear cells (PBMCs), collected before the fourth cycle of nivolumab. The chain recombines TRBV30 with TRBJ1-1; possibly TRBD1 for D (5 bases). The receptor's source is a human donor with classical Hodgkin lymphoma. The CDR3 region is CAWSAGGLFAFF. The CDR3 DNA follows: TGTGCCTGGAGTGCGGGGGGACTTTTTGCTTTCTTT.